The 22 T cell receptor beta chains given below trace back to one sample, sequenced in a study of Ad26.COV2.S vaccination and SARS-CoV-2 variants. The method was immunoSEQ multiplex PCR; TCRdb's version includes in-frame clones alone and lacks a portion of them. Of 380,000 or so clones in the sample, roughly 80% were seen once. Sample treatment: around 19 received Ad26.COV2.S at low or high dose, single or two shots; about 5 received placebo; per-sample allocation not given. After the first vaccine or placebo injection, samples were drawn on day 63. The sample in question was peripheral blood, obtained in a trial of Ad26.COV2.S vaccine versus placebo. Source of these receptors: a person between 18 and 65 years old who received the Ad26.COV2.S COVID-19 vaccine or a placebo.

The chain carries TRBV5-1 and TRBJ1-6; D is uncertain. V shed 0 bases and J shed 5 bases, with 12 bases lying between them. From germline, CDR1 is SGHRS and CDR2 YFSETQ. This CDR3 comprises 16 residues. The CDR3 here is CASSLGTRANNSPLHF. The CDR3 region has the DNA TGCGCCAGCAGCTTGGGTACTCGGGCCAATAATTCACCCCTCCACTTT.

The chain employs TRBV11-2 and TRBJ2-3; 8 bases are a match to TRBD1. This CDR3 is built from 16 residues. V was pared by 4 bases and J by 1 base, with 7 bases of the junction left unmatched. Germline CDR1 is SGHAT and CDR2 is FQNNGV. The CDR3 loop reads CASSSSLTGGTDTQYF. The DNA of the CDR3 is TGTGCCAGCAGCTCATCCTTGACAGGGGGCACAGATACGCAGTATTTT.

This clone was seen only a few times. CDR3 in DNA: TGTGCCAGCAGTGAAGATCGGGTGGCACCCCTCCACTTT. This encodes CASSEDRVAPLHF. V usage is TRBV2 and J usage is TRBJ1-6; the D is unclear. Trimming removed 1 base from V and 11 bases from J, with 9 bases in between. CDR3 length equals 13 residues. CDR1 is SNHLY, CDR2 FYNNEI, per germline. Together with reference TRBV2 and TRBJ1-6, the CDR3 gives the full variable domain: EPEVTQTPSHQVTQMGQEVILRCVPISNHLYFYWYRQILGQKVEFLVSFYNNEISEKSEIFDDQFSVERPDGSNFTLKIRSTKLEDSAMYFCASSEDRVAPLHFGNGTRLTVT.

CDR3 nucleotides: TGTGCCAGCAGCCAATTCGGACAGGGGAATGGCTACACCTTC. Its protein is CASSQFGQGNGYTF. V is TRBV3-1 (or the pseudogene TRBV3-2) and J is TRBJ1-2, with 9 positions matching TRBD1. The ends lost 2 bases at V and 6 bases at J; junction bases unmatched: 4. Germline V lookup: CDR1 LGHDT, CDR2 YNNKEL (reference sequence). The CDR3 sequence is 14 residues long.

V is TRBV6-5 and J is TRBJ2-1, with 7 bases lining up with TRBD1. The germline V gene encodes CDR1 MNHEY and CDR2 SVGAGI. J gave up 0 bases and V 2 bases, and 4 bases lay outside the gene matches. This CDR3 comprises 16 residues. CDR3 protein: CASSYTDRSSYNEQFF. In DNA form, the CDR3 reads TGTGCCAGCAGTTACACGGACAGGTCCTCCTACAATGAGCAGTTCTTC.

This clone turned up a few times. The DNA for the CDR3 is TGTGCCAGCAGCGTGGACGGCTCCAATCAGCCCCAGCATTTT. It yields the protein CASSVDGSNQPQHF. This sequence joins TRBV2 and TRBJ1-5; D is ambiguous. Germline CDR1 and CDR2: SNHLY and FYNNEI. The CDR3 runs to 14 residues. Between the trimmed V and J ends, which lost 6 bases and 3 bases, there was a span of 12 bases.

The rearrangement uses TRBV5-1 and TRBJ1-1; D uncertain. V lost 0 bases, J lost 0 bases, and 9 bases lay in between. There are 15 residues in the CDR3. Germline V gene sequence: CDR1 SGHRS, CDR2 YFSETQ. CDR3 loop: CASSLGSGMNTEAFF. The CDR3 region has the DNA TGCGCCAGCAGCTTGGGGTCGGGAATGAACACTGAAGCTTTCTTT.

V and J are TRBV5-6 and TRBJ2-2, with TRBD2 matching 7 bases. The junction had 2 bases not matched to a gene; V was cut back by 4 bases and J by 5 bases. Germline V gene data show CDR1 as SGHDT and CDR2 as YYEEEE. The CDR3 totals 13 residues. The CDR3, as DNA: TGTGCCAGCAGCGCGGGACTAACCGGGGAGCTGTTTTTT. It encodes CASSAGLTGELFF. Full variable domain (remainder filled in from reference TRBV5-6 and TRBJ2-2): DAGVTQSPTHLIKTRGQQVTLRCSPKSGHDTVSWYQQALGQGPQFIFQYYEEEERQRGNFPDRFSGHQFPNYSSELNVNALLLGDSALYLCASSAGLTGELFFGEGSRLTVL.

V usage is TRBV5-1 and J usage is TRBJ2-2, with D possibly TRBD2 on 6 matching bases. V was pared by 4 bases and J by 0 bases, with 10 bases between. The CDR3 extends over 15 amino acids. Germline CDR1 is SGHRS and CDR2 is YFSETQ. The CDR3 loop reads CASSAGPTNTGELFF. In DNA form, the CDR3 reads TGCGCCAGCAGCGCGGGACCGACGAACACCGGGGAGCTGTTTTTT.

This clone was picked up a small number of times. The rearrangement links TRBV6-5 to TRBJ1-4; D gene ambiguous. Germline V CDR1 and CDR2: MNHEY, SVGAGI. V gave up 4 bases and J gave up 4 bases, with 10 bases separating them. CDR3 size: 14 residues. The CDR3 loop reads CASSSTPNNEKLFF. CDR3 nucleotides: TGTGCCAGCAGTTCGACACCAAATAATGAAAAACTGTTTTTT.

The chain couples TRBV30 to TRBJ1-3, with no clear D. The V and J ends lost 4 bases and 3 bases respectively, with 7 bases between them. Germline V gene data show CDR1 as GTSNPN and CDR2 as SVGIG (reference sequence). The CDR3 spans 12 residues. CDR3 nucleotides: TGTGCCTGGAAGGCTTTTGGAAACACCATATATTTT. Protein sequence: CAWKAFGNTIYF.

This chain links TRBV12-3 or TRBV12-4 with TRBJ2-7; unclear D gene. The CDR3 runs to 13 residues. Trimming removed 3 bases at V and 2 bases at J, with 8 bases between. The CDR3 loop reads CASSFRAAYEQYF. DNA of the CDR3: TGTGCCAGCAGTTTCCGGGCGGCCTACGAGCAGTACTTC.

Points on this clone: The same CDR3 is also encoded by other DNA sequences in this sample. V usage is TRBV6-5 and J usage is TRBJ1-1; D is uncertain. The CDR3 sequence is 14 residues long. V dropped 0 bases and J dropped 2 bases, with 7 bases sitting between them. Germline V lookup: CDR1 MNHEY, CDR2 SVGAGI. The CDR3 spells CASSYSARNTEAFF. The DNA of the CDR3 is TGTGCCAGCAGTTACTCGGCCAGAAACACTGAAGCTTTCTTT.

The V gene is TRBV5-1, the J gene TRBJ2-5; TRBD1 matches at 9 bases. The V gene's germline CDR1 is SGHRS and CDR2 YFSETQ. CDR3 size: 15 residues. The ends lost 3 bases at V and 4 bases at J; junction bases unmatched: 7. CDR3 in DNA: TGCGCCAGCAGCTCCGGGACAGGGAGAAGAGAGACCCAGTACTTC. As protein: CASSSGTGRRETQYF.

This clone has a handful of counts. Other DNA sequences in the sample encode the same CDR3. This chain links TRBV5-4 with TRBJ2-7; D gene uncertain. The ends were cut back, 0 bases at V and 5 bases at J, with 3 bases in the middle. The CDR3 runs 11 residues. Germline CDR1 and CDR2: SGHNT and YYREEE (reference sequence). CDR3 DNA sequence: TGTGCCAGCAGCTTGGTAAACGAGCAGTACTTC. It specifies CASSLVNEQYF.

The chain couples TRBV7-8 to TRBJ2-3; no clear D gene. The length of the CDR3 is 13 residues. Trimming stripped 4 bases from V and 6 bases from J, with 11 bases between. The germline V gene has CDR1 SGHVS and CDR2 FQNEAQ. The CDR3 nucleotides are TGTGCCAGCAGCTCCGGACCATATGATACGCAGTATTTT. It translates to CASSSGPYDTQYF.

The chain recombines TRBV27 with TRBJ1-1; a possible D gene is TRBD1 (5 bases). Trimming shortened V by 6 bases and J by 2 bases, and 10 bases separated the two germline ends. This CDR3 contains 13 residues. Germline V gives CDR1 MNHEY, CDR2 SMNVEV (reference sequence). As DNA, the CDR3 is TGTGCCAGCAGGGACGGGGGTAACACTGAAGCTTTCTTT. Residues: CASRDGGNTEAFF.

The chain combines TRBV2 with TRBJ1-3, with D possibly TRBD1 on 5 matching bases. The CDR3 has 16 amino acids. CDR1 is SNHLY, CDR2 FYNNEI, per germline. Trimming removed 5 bases from V and 0 bases from J, with 14 bases in between. The DNA of the CDR3 is TGTGCCAGCAGTATCTCACAGGCTTCCTCTGGAAACACCATATATTTT. It specifies CASSISQASSGNTIYF.

The chain employs TRBV10-1 and TRBJ1-5; TRBD1 might be the D (6 bases). The V gene's germline CDR1 is WNHNN and CDR2 SYGVQD (reference sequence). This CDR3 has 14 amino acids. Between the trimmed V and J ends, which lost 2 bases and 9 bases, there was a span of 14 bases. CDR3 sequence reads: CASSELLGGLPQHF. The CDR3 DNA sequence: TGCGCCAGCAGTGAGCTTCTAGGGGGACTGCCCCAGCATTTT.

This clone came up a few times. V gene TRBV5-8 combines with J gene TRBJ1-2, with a possible D match to TRBD1 (6 bases). Trimming removed 10 bases from V and 4 bases from J, with 20 bases in between. The CDR3 is made up of 14 amino acids. From germline, CDR1 is SGHTS and CDR2 YDEGEE. CDR3 region: CAGKHVGGTYGYTF. The CDR3 bases are TGTGCCGGCAAACACGTCGGGGGCACCTATGGCTACACCTTC.

The rearrangement uses TRBV5-6 and TRBJ2-5, with 8 bases lining up with TRBD2. With 1 base clipped from V and 2 bases from J, the junction kept 13 bases outside the gene matches. Germline V gene sequence: CDR1 SGHDT, CDR2 YYEEEE. This CDR3 spans 18 amino acids. CDR3 DNA sequence: TGTGCCAGCAGCTTGATGGCTAGCGGGTCGCTAACTCAAGAGACCCAGTACTTC. This encodes CASSLMASGSLTQETQYF.

The gene calls are TRBV2 and TRBJ2-7; 9 bases are a match to TRBD1. There are 15 residues in the CDR3. Trimming at V came to 6 bases and at J to 5 bases, leaving 11 bases not matched to a gene. Germline CDR1 SNHLY, CDR2 FYNNEI. The CDR3 coding sequence is TGTGCCAGCAGGTACGGGGGGACAGGGCGGAACGAGCAGTACTTC. Translating gives CASRYGGTGRNEQYF. The full variable domain, in which reference TRBV2 and TRBJ2-7 provide the parts outside the CDR3, is EPEVTQTPSHQVTQMGQEVILRCVPISNHLYFYWYRQILGQKVEFLVSFYNNEISEKSEIFDDQFSVERPDGSNFTLKIRSTKLEDSAMYFCASRYGGTGRNEQYFGPGTRLTVT.